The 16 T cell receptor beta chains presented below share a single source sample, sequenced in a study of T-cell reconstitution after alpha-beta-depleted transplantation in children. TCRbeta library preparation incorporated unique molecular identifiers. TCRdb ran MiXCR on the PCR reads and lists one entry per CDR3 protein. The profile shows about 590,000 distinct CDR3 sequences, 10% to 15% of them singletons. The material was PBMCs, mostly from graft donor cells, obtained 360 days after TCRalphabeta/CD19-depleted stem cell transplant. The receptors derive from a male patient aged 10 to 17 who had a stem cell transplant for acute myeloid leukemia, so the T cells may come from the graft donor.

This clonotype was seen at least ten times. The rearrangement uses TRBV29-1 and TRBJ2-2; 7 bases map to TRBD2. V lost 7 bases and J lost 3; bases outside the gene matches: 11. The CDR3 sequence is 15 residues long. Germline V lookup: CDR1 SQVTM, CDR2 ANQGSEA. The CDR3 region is CSGGGGRGDTGELFF. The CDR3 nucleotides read TGCAGCGGCGGAGGCGGGAGAGGGGACACCGGGGAGCTGTTTTTT.

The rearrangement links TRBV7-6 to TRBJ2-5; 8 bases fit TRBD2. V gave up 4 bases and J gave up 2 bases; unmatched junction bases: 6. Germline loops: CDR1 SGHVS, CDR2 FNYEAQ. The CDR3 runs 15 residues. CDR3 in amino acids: CASSSQLAEQETQYF. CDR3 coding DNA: TGTGCCAGCAGCTCACAACTAGCGGAACAAGAGACCCAGTACTTC.

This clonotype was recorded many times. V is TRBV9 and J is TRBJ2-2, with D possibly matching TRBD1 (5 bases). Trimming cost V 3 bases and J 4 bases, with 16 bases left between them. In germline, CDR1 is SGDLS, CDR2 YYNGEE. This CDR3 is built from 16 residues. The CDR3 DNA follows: TGTGCCAGCAGCGCGACCCCACAGGTTGCCACCGGGGAGCTGTTTTTT. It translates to CASSATPQVATGELFF.

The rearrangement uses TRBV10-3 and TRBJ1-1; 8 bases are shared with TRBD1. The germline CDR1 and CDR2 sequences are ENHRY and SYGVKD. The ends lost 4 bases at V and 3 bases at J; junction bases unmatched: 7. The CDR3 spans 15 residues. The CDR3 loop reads CAISGRDRGHTEAFF. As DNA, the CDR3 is TGTGCCATCAGTGGCCGTGACAGGGGTCACACTGAAGCTTTCTTT.

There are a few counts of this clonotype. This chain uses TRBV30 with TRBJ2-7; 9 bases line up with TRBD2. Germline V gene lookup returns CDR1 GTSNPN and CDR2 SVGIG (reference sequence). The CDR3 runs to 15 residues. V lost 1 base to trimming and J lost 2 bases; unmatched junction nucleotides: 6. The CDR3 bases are TGTGCCTGGAGTGAAAGAGCGGGAGGACCCTACGAGCAGTACTTC. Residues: CAWSERAGGPYEQYF.

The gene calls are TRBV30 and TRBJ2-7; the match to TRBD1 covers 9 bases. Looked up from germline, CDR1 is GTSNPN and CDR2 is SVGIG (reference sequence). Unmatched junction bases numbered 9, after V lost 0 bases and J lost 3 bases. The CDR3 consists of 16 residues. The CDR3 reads CAWSVLPGTGNYEQYF. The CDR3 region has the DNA TGTGCCTGGAGTGTACTTCCCGGGACAGGGAACTACGAGCAGTACTTC. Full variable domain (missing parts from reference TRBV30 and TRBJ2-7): SQTIHQWPATLVQPVGSPLSLECTVEGTSNPNLYWYRQAAGRGLQLLFYSVGIGQISSEVPQNLSASRPQDRQFILSSKKLLLSDSGFYLCAWSVLPGTGNYEQYFGPGTRLTVT.

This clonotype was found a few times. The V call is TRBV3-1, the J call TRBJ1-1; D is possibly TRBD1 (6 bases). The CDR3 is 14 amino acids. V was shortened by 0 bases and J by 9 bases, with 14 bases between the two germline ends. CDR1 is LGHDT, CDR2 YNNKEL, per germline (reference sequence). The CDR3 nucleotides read TGTGCCAGCAGCCAAGAAGGATACAGGGACAAAGCTTTCTTT. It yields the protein CASSQEGYRDKAFF.

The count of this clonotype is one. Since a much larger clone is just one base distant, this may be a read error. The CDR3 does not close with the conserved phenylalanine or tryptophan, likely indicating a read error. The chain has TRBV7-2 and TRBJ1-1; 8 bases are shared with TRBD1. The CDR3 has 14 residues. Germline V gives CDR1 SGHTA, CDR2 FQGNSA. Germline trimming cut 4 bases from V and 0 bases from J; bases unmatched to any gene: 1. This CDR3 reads CASSSGQVNTEAFC. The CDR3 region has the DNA TGTGCCAGCAGCTCGGGACAGGTGAACACTGAAGCTTTCTGT.

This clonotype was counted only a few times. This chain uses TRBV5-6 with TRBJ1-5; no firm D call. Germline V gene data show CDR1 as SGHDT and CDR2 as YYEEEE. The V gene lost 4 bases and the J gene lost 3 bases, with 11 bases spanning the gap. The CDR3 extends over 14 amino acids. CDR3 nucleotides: TGTGCCAGCAGCGCACCTCCACTCAATCAGCCCCAGCATTTT. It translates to CASSAPPLNQPQHF. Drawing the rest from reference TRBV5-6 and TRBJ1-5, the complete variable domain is DAGVTQSPTHLIKTRGQQVTLRCSPKSGHDTVSWYQQALGQGPQFIFQYYEEEERQRGNFPDRFSGHQFPNYSSELNVNALLLGDSALYLCASSAPPLNQPQHFGDGTRLSIL.

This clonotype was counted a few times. CDR3 residues: CARGLAGASSYNEQFF. In DNA form, the CDR3 reads TGTGCCAGGGGACTAGCGGGAGCCAGCTCCTACAATGAGCAGTTCTTC. The chain combines TRBV7-3 with TRBJ2-1; 14 nucleotides align to TRBD2. The germline gives CDR1 SGHTA, CDR2 FQGTGA. The CDR3 runs to 16 residues. J lost 0 bases, V lost 9 bases, and 4 bases had no gene match. The whole variable domain, remainder taken from reference TRBV7-3 and TRBJ2-1, is GAGVSQTPSNKVTEKGKYVELRCDPISGHTALYWYRQSLGQGPEFLIYFQGTGAADDSGLPNDRFFAVRPEGSVSTLKIQRTERGDSAVYLCARGLAGASSYNEQFFGPGTRLTVL.

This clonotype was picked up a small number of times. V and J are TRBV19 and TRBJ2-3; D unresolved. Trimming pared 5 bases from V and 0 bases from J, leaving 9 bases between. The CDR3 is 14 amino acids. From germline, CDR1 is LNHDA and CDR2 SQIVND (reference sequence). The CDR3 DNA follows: TGTGCCAGTAGTCGAGTCCTAAGCACAGATACGCAGTATTTT. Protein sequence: CASSRVLSTDTQYF.

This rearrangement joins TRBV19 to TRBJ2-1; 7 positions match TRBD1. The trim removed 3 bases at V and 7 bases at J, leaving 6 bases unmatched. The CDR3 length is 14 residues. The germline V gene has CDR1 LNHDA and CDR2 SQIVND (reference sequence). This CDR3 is CASSMGTQGNEQFF. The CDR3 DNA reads TGTGCCAGTAGTATGGGGACACAGGGGAATGAGCAGTTCTTC.

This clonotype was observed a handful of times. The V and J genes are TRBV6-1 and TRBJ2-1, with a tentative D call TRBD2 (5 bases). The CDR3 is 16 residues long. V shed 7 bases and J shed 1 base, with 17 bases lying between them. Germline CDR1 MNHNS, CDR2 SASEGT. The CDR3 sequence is CASMGAVVSSYNEQFF. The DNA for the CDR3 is TGTGCCAGCATGGGAGCGGTGGTGTCGTCCTACAATGAGCAGTTCTTC.

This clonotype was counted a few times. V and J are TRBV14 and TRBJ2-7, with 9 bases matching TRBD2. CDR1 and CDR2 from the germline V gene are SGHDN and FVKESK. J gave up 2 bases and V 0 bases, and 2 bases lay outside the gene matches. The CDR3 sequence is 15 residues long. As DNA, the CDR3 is TGTGCCAGCAGCCAAGAGGCGGGAGGGCCCTACGAGCAGTACTTC. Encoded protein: CASSQEAGGPYEQYF.

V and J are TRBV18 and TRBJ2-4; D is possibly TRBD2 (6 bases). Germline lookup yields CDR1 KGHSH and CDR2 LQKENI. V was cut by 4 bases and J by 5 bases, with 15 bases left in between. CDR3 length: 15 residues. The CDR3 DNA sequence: TGTGCCAGCTCACTCTTAGGGACTGGCGAAAACATTCAGTACTTC. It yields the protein CASSLLGTGENIQYF.

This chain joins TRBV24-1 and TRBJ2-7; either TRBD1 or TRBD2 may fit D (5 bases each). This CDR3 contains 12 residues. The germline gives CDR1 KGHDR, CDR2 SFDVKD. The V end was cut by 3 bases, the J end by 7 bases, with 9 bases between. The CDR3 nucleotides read TGTGCCACCAGTGATCCTGGGACGGAGCAGTACTTC. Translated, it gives CATSDPGTEQYF.